This TCR beta chain came from a study of PD-L1 blockade in urothelial cancer. Looking at the study overall: Patients went on atezolizumab in the mid-2010s, receiving 1,200 mg intravenously every 3 weeks. Median T cell yield from blood was 130,000 to 150,000. Most patients, about 85% of the roughly 29, were males with bladder-origin cancer. Findings and limits, study-wide: Clones that were tumor-associated expanded more in the blood of durable-benefit patients at 3 weeks.

Time point described: pretreatment peripheral blood. A note on this clone: What it binds is unknown.

TCRdb keeps only in-frame clones here, not all; method: immunoSEQ multiplex PCR. The sample has some 74,000 clones, roughly 80% seen once; the top ten hold more than 6.5%. V was pared by 10 bases and J by 0 bases, with 17 bases between. The length of the CDR3 is 15 residues. CDR1 and CDR2 (germline): SGHNT, YENEEA. The genes are TRBV11-3 and TRBJ2-3, with D perhaps TRBD1 (5 bases). The TCR comes from a man aged 40-49 years with urothelial cancer. Sequencing used PBMCs, obtained around atezolizumab (anti-PD-L1) treatment. The DNA for the CDR3 is TGTGCCACCTCACTTGGGTCAGGGAGCACAGATACGCAGTATTTT. This encodes CATSLGSGSTDTQYF.